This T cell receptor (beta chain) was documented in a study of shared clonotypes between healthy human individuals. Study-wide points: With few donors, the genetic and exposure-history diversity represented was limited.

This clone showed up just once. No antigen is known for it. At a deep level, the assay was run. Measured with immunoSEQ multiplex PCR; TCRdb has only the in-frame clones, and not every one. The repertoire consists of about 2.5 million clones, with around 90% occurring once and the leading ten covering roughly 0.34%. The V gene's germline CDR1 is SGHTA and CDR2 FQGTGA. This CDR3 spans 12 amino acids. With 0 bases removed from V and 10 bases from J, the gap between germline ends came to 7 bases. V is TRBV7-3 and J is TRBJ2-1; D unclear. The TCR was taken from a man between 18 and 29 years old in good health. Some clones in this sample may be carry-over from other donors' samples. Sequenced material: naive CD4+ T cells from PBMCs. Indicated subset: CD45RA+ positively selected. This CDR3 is CASSLTSREQFF. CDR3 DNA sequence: TGTGCCAGCAGCTTAACGTCGAGGGAGCAGTTCTTC.